The 8 T cell receptor beta chains below all came from one sample that was sequenced in a study of blood T cell repertoires in COVID-19. Assay used: immunoSEQ multiplex PCR; TCRdb lists only in-frame clones, some missing. The sample yields approximately 220,000 clones, roughly four fifths seen once. Source material: PBMCs or T cells enriched from blood (not recorded which). These receptors were obtained from a woman in her fifties or sixties who had been exposed to COVID-19.

The chain joins TRBV5-1 to TRBJ1-1; the match to TRBD1 covers 8 bases. Germline CDR1 is SGHRS and CDR2 is YFSETQ. With 3 bases clipped from V and 1 base from J, the junction kept 5 bases outside the gene matches. This CDR3 has 15 residues. The CDR3 nucleotides read TGCGCCAGCAGCTATGACAGGGGCCGGAACACTGAAGCTTTCTTT. Its translation: CASSYDRGRNTEAFF.

The table lists this clone with a few counts. This sequence joins TRBV27 and TRBJ2-7; 9 bases line up with TRBD1. The V and J ends lost 7 bases and 7 bases, in that order; junction bases with no gene match: 8. This CDR3 contains 13 residues. Germline loops: CDR1 MNHEY, CDR2 SMNVEV (reference sequence). As DNA, the CDR3 is TGTGCCAGCAAACGGGACAGGGAAGGTGAGCAGTACTTC. Protein product: CASKRDREGEQYF.

J is TRBJ2-6 and V is TRBV5-1; 15 bases line up with TRBD2. Trimming cost V 3 bases and J 0 bases; bases outside gene matches: 4. This CDR3 contains 19 residues. CDR1 and CDR2 from the germline V gene are SGHRS and YFSETQ. The CDR3 reads CASSSRTSGGASGANVLTF. CDR3 sequence (DNA): TGCGCCAGCAGCTCCCGGACTAGCGGGGGGGCCTCTGGGGCCAACGTCCTGACTTTC.

This clone was observed a handful of times. This rearrangement joins TRBV4-2 to TRBJ1-3; 7 bases fit TRBD1. Trimming at V came to 1 base and at J to 2 bases, leaving 5 bases not matched to a gene. This CDR3 has 16 amino acids. CDR1 and CDR2 (germline): LGHNA, YNFKEQ. DNA of the CDR3: TGTGCCAGCAGCCAAGGACCCAGGGGGGCTGGAAACACCATATATTTT. Translated, it gives CASSQGPRGAGNTIYF.

This chain joins TRBV12-3 or TRBV12-4 and TRBJ1-2; 10 positions agree with TRBD1. Trimming at V came to 3 bases and at J to 8 bases, leaving 3 bases not matched to a gene. The CDR3 totals 13 residues. DNA for the CDR3: TGTGCCAGCAGTTTGGGACAGGGGATGGGCTACACCTTC. Its protein product is CASSLGQGMGYTF.

The chain has TRBV29-1 and TRBJ2-5; 7 bases are a match to TRBD1. The CDR3 loop spans 12 amino acids. V shed 8 bases and J 3 bases; nucleotides not matched to a gene: 6. Looked up from germline, CDR1 is SQVTM and CDR2 is ANQGSEA. The CDR3 reads CSFTGTEETQYF. For the CDR3, the DNA is TGCAGCTTTACCGGGACAGAAGAGACCCAGTACTTC.

This clone was counted once. V gene TRBV5-1 combines with J gene TRBJ1-1; 9 bases line up with TRBD1. Germline CDR1 reads SGHRS; CDR2 reads YFSETQ. The CDR3 covers 17 residues. The ends lost 1 base at V and 1 base at J; junction bases unmatched: 8. CDR3 in amino acids: CASSLPRRGQGNTEAFF. Here the CDR3 DNA reads TGCGCCAGCAGCTTGCCCCGCCGGGGACAGGGGAACACTGAAGCTTTCTTT.

The rearrangement links TRBV28 to TRBJ1-2, with unresolved D. The CDR3 contains 13 residues. V lost 5 bases to trimming and J lost 8 bases, with 15 bases between them. Per germline, CDR1 MDHEN and CDR2 SYDVKM. This chain's CDR3 is CASSPPARGGYTF. The CDR3 coding sequence is TGTGCCAGCAGTCCCCCCGCCCGAGGCGGCTACACCTTC.